This T cell receptor beta chain was captured in a study of CD8 T cells in ankylosing spondylitis. V was pared by 3 bases and J by 5 bases, with 5 bases between. Germline V CDR1 and CDR2: SGHRS, YFSETQ. The CDR3 is 11 amino acids. About this clonotype: The target antigen is unknown.

One entry per CDR3 protein results from TCRdb running MiXCR on the 5' RACE reads. Found here are roughly 140,000 distinct CDR3 sequences, approximately 48% of them singletons; the top ten hold around 15%. The study, taken as a whole, reports: The study looked at matched synovial fluid samples from ankylosing spondylitis patients. Disease-linked clones were reported to be significantly enriched there. Disease-linked clones bore a CD8+ phenotype and were relatively rare in peripheral blood.

Source material: synovial fluid, either unsorted or a sorted T cell fraction (not recorded which). The chain employs TRBV5-1 and TRBJ2-5, with unresolved D. The receptor's source is a male donor with ankylosing spondylitis. CDR3 sequence reads: CASSSYETQYF. CDR3 DNA: TGCGCCAGCAGCTCTTACGAGACCCAGTACTTC.